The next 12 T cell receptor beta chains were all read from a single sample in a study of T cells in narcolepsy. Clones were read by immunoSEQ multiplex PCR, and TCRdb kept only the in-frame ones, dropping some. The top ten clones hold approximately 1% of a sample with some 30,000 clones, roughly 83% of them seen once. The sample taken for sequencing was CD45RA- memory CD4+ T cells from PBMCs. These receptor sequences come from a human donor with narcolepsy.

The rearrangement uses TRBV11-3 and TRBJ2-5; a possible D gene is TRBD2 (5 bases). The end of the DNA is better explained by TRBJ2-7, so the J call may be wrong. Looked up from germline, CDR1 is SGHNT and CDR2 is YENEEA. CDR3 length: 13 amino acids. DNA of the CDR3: TGTGCCAGCAGCTTAATGAGGGACTACGAGCAGTACTTC. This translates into CASSLMRDYEQYF.

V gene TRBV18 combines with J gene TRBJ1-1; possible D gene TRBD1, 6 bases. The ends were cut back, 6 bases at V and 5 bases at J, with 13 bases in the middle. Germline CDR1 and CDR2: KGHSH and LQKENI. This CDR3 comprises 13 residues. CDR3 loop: CASSSSQGTEAFF. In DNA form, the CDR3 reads TGTGCCAGCTCGTCTTCGCAGGGGACTGAAGCTTTCTTT. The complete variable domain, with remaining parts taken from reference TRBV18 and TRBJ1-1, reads NAGVMQNPRHLVRRRGQEARLRCSPMKGHSHVYWYRQLPEEGLKFMVYLQKENIIDESGMPKERFSAEFPKEGPSILRIQQVVRGDSAAYFCASSSSQGTEAFFGQGTRLTVV.

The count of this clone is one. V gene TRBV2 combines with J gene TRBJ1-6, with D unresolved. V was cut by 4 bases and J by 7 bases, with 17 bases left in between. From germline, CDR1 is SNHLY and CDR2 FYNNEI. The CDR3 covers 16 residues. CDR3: CASSGATAPGNSPLHF. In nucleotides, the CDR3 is TGTGCCAGCAGTGGAGCCACAGCCCCGGGGAATTCACCCCTCCACTTT.

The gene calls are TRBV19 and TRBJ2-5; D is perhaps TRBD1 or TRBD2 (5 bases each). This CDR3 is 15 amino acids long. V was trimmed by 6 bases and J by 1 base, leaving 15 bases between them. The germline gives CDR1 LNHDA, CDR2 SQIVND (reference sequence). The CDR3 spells CASRVGFGTQETQYF. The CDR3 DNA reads TGTGCCAGTAGAGTAGGGTTCGGGACCCAAGAGACCCAGTACTTC.

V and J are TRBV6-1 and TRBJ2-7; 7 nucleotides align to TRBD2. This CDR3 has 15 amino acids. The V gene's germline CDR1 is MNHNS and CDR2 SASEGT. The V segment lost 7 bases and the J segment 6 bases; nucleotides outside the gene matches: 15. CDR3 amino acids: CASKTGGSNPLEQYF. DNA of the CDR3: TGTGCCAGCAAGACGGGCGGGAGTAATCCTCTCGAGCAGTACTTC.

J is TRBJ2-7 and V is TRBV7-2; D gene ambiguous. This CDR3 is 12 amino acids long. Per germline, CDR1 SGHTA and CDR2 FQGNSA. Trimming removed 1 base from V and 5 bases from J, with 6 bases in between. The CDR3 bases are TGTGCCAGCAGCTTAGTTGCGAACGAGCAGTACTTC. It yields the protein CASSLVANEQYF.

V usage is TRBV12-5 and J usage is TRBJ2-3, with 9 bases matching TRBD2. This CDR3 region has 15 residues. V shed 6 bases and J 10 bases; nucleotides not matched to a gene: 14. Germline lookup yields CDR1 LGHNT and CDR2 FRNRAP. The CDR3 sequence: CASGQREATNLAQYF. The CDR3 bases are TGTGCTAGTGGCCAGCGGGAGGCCACTAACTTGGCGCAGTATTTT. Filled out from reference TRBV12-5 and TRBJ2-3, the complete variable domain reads DARVTQTPRHKVTEMGQEVTMRCQPILGHNTVFWYRQTMMQGLELLAYFRNRAPLDDSGMPKDRFSAEMPDATLATLKIQPSEPRDSAVYFCASGQREATNLAQYFGPGTRLTVL.

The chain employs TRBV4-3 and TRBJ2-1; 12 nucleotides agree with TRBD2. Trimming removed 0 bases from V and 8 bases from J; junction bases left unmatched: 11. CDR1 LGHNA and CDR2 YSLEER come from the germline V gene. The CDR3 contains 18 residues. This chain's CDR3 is CASSQERTSGVGIDEQFF. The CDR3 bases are TGCGCCAGCAGCCAAGAGAGGACTAGCGGGGTTGGTATCGATGAGCAGTTCTTC.

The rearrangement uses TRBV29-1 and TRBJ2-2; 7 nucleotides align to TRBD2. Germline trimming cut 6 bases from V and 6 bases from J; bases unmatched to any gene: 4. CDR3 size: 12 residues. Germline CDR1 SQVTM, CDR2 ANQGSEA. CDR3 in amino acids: CSVRGLAGELFF. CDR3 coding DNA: TGCAGCGTGCGAGGACTAGCCGGGGAGCTGTTTTTT.

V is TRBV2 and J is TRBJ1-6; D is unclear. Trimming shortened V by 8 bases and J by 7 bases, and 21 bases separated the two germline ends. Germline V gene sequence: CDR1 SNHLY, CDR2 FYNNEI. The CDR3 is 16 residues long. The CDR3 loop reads CASRRRAGAPNSPLHF. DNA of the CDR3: TGTGCCAGCCGTCGACGGGCCGGCGCACCGAATTCACCCCTCCACTTT.

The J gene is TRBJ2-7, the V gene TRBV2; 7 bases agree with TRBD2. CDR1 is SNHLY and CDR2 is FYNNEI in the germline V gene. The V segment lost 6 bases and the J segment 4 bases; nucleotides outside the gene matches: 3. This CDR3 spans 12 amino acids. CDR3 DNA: TGTGCCAGCAGGCTACTAGCGTACGAGCAGTACTTC. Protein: CASRLLAYEQYF. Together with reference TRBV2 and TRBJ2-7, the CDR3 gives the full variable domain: EPEVTQTPSHQVTQMGQEVILRCVPISNHLYFYWYRQILGQKVEFLVSFYNNEISEKSEIFDDQFSVERPDGSNFTLKIRSTKLEDSAMYFCASRLLAYEQYFGPGTRLTVT.

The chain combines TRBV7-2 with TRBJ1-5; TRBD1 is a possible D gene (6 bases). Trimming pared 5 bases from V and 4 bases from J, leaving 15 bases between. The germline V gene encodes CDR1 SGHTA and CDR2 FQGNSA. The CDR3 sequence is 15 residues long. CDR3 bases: TGTGCCAGCAGCCGAGAACAGGGTATTAATCAGCCCCAGCATTTT. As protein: CASSREQGINQPQHF.